The entry below describes one T cell receptor beta chain. The antigen is unknown. The entry originates in a study of cytomegalovirus exposure and HLA in healthy donors. The CDR3 length is 15 residues. Germline V CDR1 and CDR2: SGHTA, FQGTGA. The ends were cut back, 5 bases at V and 2 bases at J, with 12 bases in the middle. Libraries were prepared by immunoSEQ multiplex PCR; TCRdb keeps only in-frame clonotypes and omits some of them. In the table there are some 41,000 clones, 80% to 95% of which are singletons. Points from the study as a whole: TCR beta chains numbering roughly 150 were designated cytomegalovirus-associated.

This clonotype was obtained from a woman aged 18-35 years in good health and CMV-seronegative. The sample comprised PBMCs. This chain links TRBV7-3 with TRBJ2-2, with D possibly TRBD1 on 6 matching bases. CDR3 in DNA: TGTGCCAGCAGCCCGGACAGATCTAACACCGGGGAGCTGTTTTTT. It encodes CASSPDRSNTGELFF.